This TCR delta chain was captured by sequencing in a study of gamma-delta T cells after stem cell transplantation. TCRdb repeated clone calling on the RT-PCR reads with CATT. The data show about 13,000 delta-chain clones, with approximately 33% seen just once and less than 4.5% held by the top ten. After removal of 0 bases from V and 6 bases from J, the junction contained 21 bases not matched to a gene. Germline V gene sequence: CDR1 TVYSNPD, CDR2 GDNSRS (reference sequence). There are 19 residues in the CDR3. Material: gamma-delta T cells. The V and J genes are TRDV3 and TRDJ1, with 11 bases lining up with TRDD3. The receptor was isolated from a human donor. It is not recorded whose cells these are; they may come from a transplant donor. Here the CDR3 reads CAFSPFIARWGIRGYKLIF. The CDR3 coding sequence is TGTGCCTTTAGCCCGTTCATTGCGCGGTGGGGGATACGCGGCTATAAACTCATCTTT.